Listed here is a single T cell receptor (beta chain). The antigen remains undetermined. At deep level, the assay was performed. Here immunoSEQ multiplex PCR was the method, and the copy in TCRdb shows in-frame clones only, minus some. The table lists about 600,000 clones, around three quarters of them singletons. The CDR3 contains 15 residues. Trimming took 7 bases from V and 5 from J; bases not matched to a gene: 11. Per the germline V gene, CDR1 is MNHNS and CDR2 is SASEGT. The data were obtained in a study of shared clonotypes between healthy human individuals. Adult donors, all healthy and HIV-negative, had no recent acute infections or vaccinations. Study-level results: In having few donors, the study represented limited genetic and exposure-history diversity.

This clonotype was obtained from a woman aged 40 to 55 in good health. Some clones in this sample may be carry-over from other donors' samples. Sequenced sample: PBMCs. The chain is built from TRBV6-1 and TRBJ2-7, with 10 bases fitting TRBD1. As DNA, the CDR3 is TGTGCCAGCACCCCGACCGGGACAGGGGTTAACGAGCAGTACTTC. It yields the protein CASTPTGTGVNEQYF.